The 22 T cell receptor beta chains listed next were all sequenced from one sample in a study of blood T cell repertoires in COVID-19. Using immunoSEQ multiplex PCR, the repertoire was profiled, and TCRdb retains in-frame clones only, with some absent. The sample shows some 40,000 clones, just over 90% of them seen only once. Input material: peripheral blood. The receptors were gathered from a man between 45 and 60 years old with COVID-19, enrolled during active disease.

This clone is a singleton in its sample. The chain joins TRBV7-3 to TRBJ2-1; 9 bases fit TRBD1. This CDR3 spans 17 amino acids. Germline CDR1 SGHTA, CDR2 FQGTGA. Trimming at V came to 5 bases and at J to 4 bases, leaving 12 bases not matched to a gene. The CDR3 reads CASSPQMAGQGYNEQFF. In nucleotides, the CDR3 is TGTGCCAGCAGCCCCCAAATGGCCGGACAGGGGTACAATGAGCAGTTCTTC.

The gene calls are TRBV29-1 and TRBJ2-7; 7 nucleotides match TRBD1. This CDR3 is built from 14 residues. The germline gives CDR1 SQVTM, CDR2 ANQGSEA. Losses at the gene ends were 5 bases for V and 2 bases for J; bases not matched to a gene: 9. The CDR3 nucleotides are TGCAGCGTTTACGTACAGGGGCGGACCTACGAGCAGTACTTC. The encoded protein is CSVYVQGRTYEQYF.

This clone was recorded a few times. The CDR3 protein is CATSGSETGELFF. CDR3 coding DNA: TGTGCCACCAGCGGGAGTGAGACCGGGGAGCTGTTTTTT. This chain uses TRBV15 with TRBJ2-2; tentative D call: TRBD2 (5 bases). Trimming shortened V by 5 bases and J by 5 bases, and 9 bases separated the two germline ends. This CDR3 region has 13 residues. Germline lookup yields CDR1 LNHNV and CDR2 YYDKDF (reference sequence).

The chain couples TRBV11-2 to TRBJ1-6, with D possibly matching TRBD1 (5 bases). Germline lookup yields CDR1 SGHAT and CDR2 FQNNGV. This CDR3 has 14 amino acids. Trimming removed 5 bases from V and 6 bases from J, with 11 bases in between. This chain's CDR3 is CASSPSGANSPLHF. DNA of the CDR3: TGTGCCAGCAGCCCGAGTGGGGCTAATTCACCCCTCCACTTT.

This chain uses TRBV6-4 with TRBJ2-1; 9 nucleotides align to TRBD2. Germline CDR1 and CDR2: MRHNA and SNTAGT. Trimming removed 4 bases from V and 6 bases from J; junction bases left unmatched: 16. The CDR3 has 18 amino acids. CDR3 coding DNA: TGTGCCAGCAGTGTGTTGGGAACTAGCGGGCGGCACTCCAATGAGCAGTTCTTC. Residues: CASSVLGTSGRHSNEQFF.

This chain connects TRBV5-1 to TRBJ2-1, with D perhaps matching TRBD1 (6 bases). In germline, CDR1 is SGHRS, CDR2 YFSETQ. The CDR3 consists of 16 residues. Trimming shortened V by 3 bases and J by 0 bases, and 13 bases separated the two germline ends. Here the CDR3 DNA reads TGCGCCAGCAGCTCAACAGGGTTCAGCTCCTACAATGAGCAGTTCTTC. Encoded protein: CASSSTGFSSYNEQFF.

The chain uses TRBV7-8 and TRBJ2-7; 7 bases match TRBD1. CDR3 size: 16 residues. Germline-derived CDR1 and CDR2 are SGHVS and FQNEAQ. The junction had 12 bases not matched to a gene; V was cut back by 5 bases and J by 2 bases. Here the CDR3 reads CASSLRTGRATYEQYF. CDR3 bases: TGTGCCAGCAGCCTAAGGACAGGTAGGGCAACCTACGAGCAGTACTTC.

V is TRBV18 and J is TRBJ1-2; unclear D gene. Trimming took off 0 bases at V and 2 bases at J, with 13 bases between the two ends. This CDR3 comprises 16 residues. Germline assignment: CDR1 KGHSH and CDR2 LQKENI. The CDR3 loop is CASSPPADGGNYGYTF. The CDR3 DNA reads TGTGCCAGCTCACCACCCGCGGATGGCGGAAACTATGGCTACACCTTC.

The rearrangement joins TRBV3-1 (or the pseudogene TRBV3-2) to TRBJ2-1; TRBD2 aligns across 8 bases. Trimming took 0 bases from V and 14 from J; bases not matched to a gene: 6. The CDR3 runs to 13 residues. Germline V gives CDR1 LGHDT, CDR2 YNNKEL (reference sequence). The CDR3 nucleotides read TGTGCCAGCAGCCAAGAGGGGCGGGGGGTAAAGTTCTTC. Its translation is CASSQEGRGVKFF.

This chain links TRBV6-4 with TRBJ2-2; 7 nucleotides agree with TRBD1. Germline trimming cut 2 bases from V and 0 bases from J; bases unmatched to any gene: 0. There are 15 residues in the CDR3. Germline V CDR1 and CDR2: MRHNA, SNTAGT. In DNA, the CDR3 is TGTGCCAGCAGTGACGGGACAGCGAACACCGGGGAGCTGTTTTTT. Translation: CASSDGTANTGELFF.

The J gene is TRBJ2-5, the V gene TRBV11-3; D is possibly TRBD2 (6 bases). Trimming left V 5 bases short and J 7 bases short, with 14 bases between. CDR1 SGHNT and CDR2 YENEEA come from the germline V gene. There are 13 residues in the CDR3. Here the CDR3 DNA reads TGTGCCAGCAGCGCCGGGGGTATGGGGACCCAGTACTTC. It yields the protein CASSAGGMGTQYF. The full variable domain, completed using reference TRBV11-3 and TRBJ2-5, is EAGVVQSPRYKIIEKKQPVAFWCNPISGHNTLYWYLQNLGQGPELLIRYENEEAVDDSQLPKDRFSAERLKGVDSTLKIQPAELGDSAVYLCASSAGGMGTQYFGPGTRLLVL.

The chain uses TRBV25-1 and TRBJ1-1, with D possibly matching TRBD1 (6 bases). Trimming removed 5 bases at V and 5 bases at J, with 15 bases between. This CDR3 is 14 amino acids long. Germline CDR1 is MGHDK and CDR2 is SYGVNS. The CDR3 is CASSSGARGTEAFF. Here the CDR3 DNA reads TGTGCCAGCAGTTCGGGGGCGCGGGGGACTGAAGCTTTCTTT. Filled out from reference TRBV25-1 and TRBJ1-1, the complete variable domain reads EADIYQTPRYLVIGTGKKITLECSQTMGHDKMYWYQQDPGMELHLIHYSYGVNSTEKGDLSSESTVSRIRTEHFPLTLESARPSHTSQYLCASSSGARGTEAFFGQGTRLTVV.

The chain recombines TRBV3-1 (or the pseudogene TRBV3-2) with TRBJ2-1; TRBD2 matches 10 bases. CDR3 length equals 18 residues. Trimming at V came to 2 bases and at J to 0 bases, leaving 7 bases not matched to a gene. Germline V gene data show CDR1 as LGHDT and CDR2 as YNNKEL (reference sequence). The CDR3 is CASSQHGLAELSYNEQFF. The CDR3 DNA is TGTGCCAGCAGCCAACATGGACTAGCGGAACTCTCCTACAATGAGCAGTTCTTC.

This clone turned up a few times. The chain employs TRBV21-1 and TRBJ1-6; the DNA was not compared with TRBD1, the D call given in the table. TRBV21-1 is deemed a pseudogene. CDR3 size: 17 residues. The CDR3 nucleotides are TGTGCCAGCAGCAAAACCCCGACAGGCCTCCTGAGTTCACCCCTCCACTTT. Translation: CASSKTPTGLLSSPLHF.

This clone was counted a single time. The chain recombines TRBV10-1 with TRBJ2-1, with TRBD2 matching over 9 bases. CDR3 length: 16 residues. V lost 1 base, J lost 4 bases, and 5 bases stayed unmatched. The germline V gene encodes CDR1 WNHNN and CDR2 SYGVQD (reference sequence). The CDR3 is CASSELAGAEYNEQFF. The DNA of the CDR3 is TGCGCCAGCAGTGAGTTAGCGGGAGCTGAGTACAATGAGCAGTTCTTC.

The V call is TRBV5-6, the J call TRBJ2-1; D is ambiguous. Trimming took off 4 bases at V and 7 bases at J, with 15 bases between the two ends. This CDR3 is 14 amino acids long. CDR1 and CDR2 from the germline V gene are SGHDT and YYEEEE. CDR3 region: CASSPRVSRNEQFF. DNA for the CDR3: TGTGCCAGCAGCCCCCGGGTCTCGCGGAATGAGCAGTTCTTC.

The chain employs TRBV5-1 and TRBJ2-1, with 7 bases that match TRBD1. The CDR3 covers 14 residues. V shed 4 bases, J shed 4 bases, and the junction held 5 bases outside the gene matches. Germline CDR1 is SGHRS and CDR2 is YFSETQ. The CDR3 region has the DNA TGCGCCAGCAGCGTGGGGGACAGTTACAATGAGCAGTTCTTC. As protein: CASSVGDSYNEQFF.

The chain carries TRBV2 and TRBJ2-2; a weak D match, TRBD2 (5 bases). Trimming shortened V by 3 bases and J by 0 bases, and 11 bases separated the two germline ends. Germline V gene sequence: CDR1 SNHLY, CDR2 FYNNEI. This CDR3 spans 16 amino acids. CDR3 region: CASSEQDSTNTGELFF. In DNA, the CDR3 is TGTGCCAGCAGTGAGCAGGACTCTACGAACACCGGGGAGCTGTTTTTT.

The chain links TRBV5-6 to TRBJ1-6; no clear D. CDR1 is SGHDT, CDR2 YYEEEE, per germline. The CDR3 has 14 residues. The germline V and J ends were trimmed by 2 bases and 8 bases, with 11 bases remaining between them. CDR3 nucleotide sequence: TGTGCCAGCAGCTTACGCGGCCTGGATTCACCCCTCCACTTT. Its protein is CASSLRGLDSPLHF.

Here the CDR3 DNA reads TGTGCCAGCAGTGAGATGCGCAGAGGGAATTCACCCCTCCACTTT. Amino acids: CASSEMRRGNSPLHF. The gene calls are TRBV2 and TRBJ1-6, with no clear D. V dropped 3 bases and J dropped 7 bases, with 13 bases sitting between them. The CDR3 is 15 amino acids. Germline values: CDR1 SNHLY, CDR2 FYNNEI.

J is TRBJ1-5 and V is TRBV19; D is unclear. Trimming took 7 bases from V and 11 from J, leaving 15 bases between them. Per the germline V gene, CDR1 is LNHDA and CDR2 is SQIVND (reference sequence). CDR3 length: 12 residues. This CDR3 reads CASTPEEGSQHF. The CDR3 DNA reads TGTGCCAGTACCCCCGAGGAGGGTTCCCAGCATTTT.

CDR3 loop: CATSALPPAGTVEQFF. CDR3 nucleotides: TGTGCCACCAGTGCCCTGCCCCCAGCGGGAACGGTTGAGCAGTTCTTC. V and J are TRBV24-1 and TRBJ2-1, with 7 bases fitting TRBD2. Germline V gene lookup returns CDR1 KGHDR and CDR2 SFDVKD. After removal of 5 bases from V and 9 bases from J, the junction contained 15 bases not matched to a gene. CDR3 length: 16 residues.